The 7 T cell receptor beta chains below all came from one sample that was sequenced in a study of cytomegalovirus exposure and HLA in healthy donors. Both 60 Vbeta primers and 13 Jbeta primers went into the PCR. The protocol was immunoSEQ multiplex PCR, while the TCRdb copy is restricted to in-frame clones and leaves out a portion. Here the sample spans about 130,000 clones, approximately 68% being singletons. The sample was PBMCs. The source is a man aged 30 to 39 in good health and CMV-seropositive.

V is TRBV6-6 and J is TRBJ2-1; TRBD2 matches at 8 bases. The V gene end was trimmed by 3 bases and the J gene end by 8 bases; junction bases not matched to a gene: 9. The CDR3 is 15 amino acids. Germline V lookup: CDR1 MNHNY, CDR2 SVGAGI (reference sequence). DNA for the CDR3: TGTGCCAGCAGTTATGGTTTAGCGGGATGGGATGAGCAGTTCTTC. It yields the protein CASSYGLAGWDEQFF.

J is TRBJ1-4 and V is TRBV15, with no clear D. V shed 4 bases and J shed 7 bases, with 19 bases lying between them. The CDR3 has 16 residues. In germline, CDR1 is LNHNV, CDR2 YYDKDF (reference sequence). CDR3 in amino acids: CATSTSTGFTGEKLFF. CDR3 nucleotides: TGTGCCACCAGCACCTCGACGGGGTTTACGGGTGAAAAACTGTTTTTT.

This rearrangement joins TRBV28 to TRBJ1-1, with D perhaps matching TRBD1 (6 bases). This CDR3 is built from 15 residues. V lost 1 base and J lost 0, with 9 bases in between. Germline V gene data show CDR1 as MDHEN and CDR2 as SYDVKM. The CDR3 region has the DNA TGTGCCAGCAGTTTATATGGGACAATGAACACTGAAGCTTTCTTT. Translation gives CASSLYGTMNTEAFF.

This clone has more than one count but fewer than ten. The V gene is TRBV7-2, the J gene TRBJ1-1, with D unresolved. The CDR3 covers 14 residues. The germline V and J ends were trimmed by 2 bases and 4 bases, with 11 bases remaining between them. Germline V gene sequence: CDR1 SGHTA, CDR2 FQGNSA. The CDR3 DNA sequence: TGTGCCAGCAGCTTATATCACGGGGTCACTGAAGCTTTCTTT. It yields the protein CASSLYHGVTEAFF.

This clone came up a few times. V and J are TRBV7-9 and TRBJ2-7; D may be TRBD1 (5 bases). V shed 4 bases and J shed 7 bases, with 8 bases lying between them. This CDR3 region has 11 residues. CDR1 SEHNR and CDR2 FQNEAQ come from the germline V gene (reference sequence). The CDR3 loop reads CASSSDREQYF. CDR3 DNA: TGTGCCAGCAGCTCCGACAGAGAGCAGTACTTC.

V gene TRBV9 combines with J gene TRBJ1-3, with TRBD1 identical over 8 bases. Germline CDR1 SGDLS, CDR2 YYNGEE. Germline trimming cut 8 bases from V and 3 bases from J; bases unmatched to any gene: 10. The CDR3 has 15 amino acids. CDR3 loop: CASALDRGYGNTIYF. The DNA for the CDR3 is TGTGCCAGTGCGCTAGACAGGGGATATGGAAACACCATATATTTT. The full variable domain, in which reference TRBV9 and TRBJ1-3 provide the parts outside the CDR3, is DSGVTQTPKHLITATGQRVTLRCSPRSGDLSVYWYQQSLDQGLQFLIQYYNGEERAKGNILERFSAQQFPDLHSELNLSSLELGDSALYFCASALDRGYGNTIYFGEGSWLTVV.

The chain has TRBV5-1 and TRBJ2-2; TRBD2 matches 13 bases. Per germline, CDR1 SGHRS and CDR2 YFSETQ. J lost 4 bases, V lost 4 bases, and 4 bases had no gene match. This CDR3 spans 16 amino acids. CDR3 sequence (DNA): TGCGCCAGCAGCCTACTAGCGGGAGGGACCACCGGGGAGCTGTTTTTT. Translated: CASSLLAGGTTGELFF.